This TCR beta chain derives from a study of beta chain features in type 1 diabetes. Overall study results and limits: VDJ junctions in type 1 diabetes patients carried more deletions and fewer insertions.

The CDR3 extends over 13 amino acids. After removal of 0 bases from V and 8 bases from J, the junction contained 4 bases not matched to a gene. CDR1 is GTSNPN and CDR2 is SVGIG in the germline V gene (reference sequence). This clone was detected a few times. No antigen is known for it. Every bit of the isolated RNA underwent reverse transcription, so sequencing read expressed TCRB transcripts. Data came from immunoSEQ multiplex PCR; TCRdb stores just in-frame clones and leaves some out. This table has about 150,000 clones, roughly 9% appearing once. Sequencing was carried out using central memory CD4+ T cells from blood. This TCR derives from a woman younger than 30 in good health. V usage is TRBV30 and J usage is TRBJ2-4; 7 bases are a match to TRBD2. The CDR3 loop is CAWSVRTRDIQYF. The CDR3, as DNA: TGTGCCTGGAGTGTCCGGACTAGGGACATTCAGTACTTC.